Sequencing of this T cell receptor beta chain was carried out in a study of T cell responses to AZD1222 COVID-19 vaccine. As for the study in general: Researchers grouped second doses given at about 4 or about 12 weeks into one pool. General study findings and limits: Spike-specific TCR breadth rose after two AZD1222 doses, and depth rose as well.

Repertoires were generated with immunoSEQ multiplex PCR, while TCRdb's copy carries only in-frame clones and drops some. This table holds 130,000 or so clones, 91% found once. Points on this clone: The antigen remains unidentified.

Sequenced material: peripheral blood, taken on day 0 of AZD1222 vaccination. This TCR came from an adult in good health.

In DNA form, the CDR3 reads TGTGCCAGCTCACTCTCTCCCACCGGGACTAGCGGGACCGATACGCAGTATTTT. It translates to CASSLSPTGTSGTDTQYF. The chain couples TRBV18 to TRBJ2-3; 13 bases line up with TRBD2. CDR1 KGHSH and CDR2 LQKENI come from the germline V gene. Trimming removed 4 bases from V and 6 bases from J; junction bases left unmatched: 13. CDR3 length equals 18 residues.